The T cell receptor beta chain under discussion was sequenced for a study of blood T cell repertoires in COVID-19 (dated by TCRdb to about 2020). Notes on the research overall: Samples from collaborators originated in the United States, Italy and Spain and spanned both the acute and convalescent phases of COVID-19. The prospective study material was composed of cDNA or gDNA derived from T cells, B-cell-depleted T cells, or PBMCs. Deeply sampled blood TCRbeta repertoires from subjects exposed to, actively infected with, or recovered from COVID-19 were included in the dataset. The repertoires were made available in a free public database intended to serve as a resource for research on the immune response to SARS-CoV-2. Samples came from the ongoing ImmuneRACE study (first 160 participants) plus 1,254 subjects from 6 global collaborators. The sample metadata nearly always contained a de-identified subject ID, COVID-19 status, age in years and sex. Where HLA class I and class II types were available, the types were taken from metadata supplied by the sample provider, not from assay-based typing.

The immunoSEQ Assay, a bias-controlled multiplex PCR, was used to amplify TCRbeta CDR3 regions from genomic DNA. The source study handled its data this way. Within the assay, amplification of reference gene primers was used to estimate how many nucleated cells each sample contained. Sequence reads were collapsed and filtered to measure the absolute abundance of every unique TCRbeta CDR3 rearrangement. For each sample, productive Simpson clonality was calculated as the square root of Simpson's diversity index over productive rearrangements. TCRdb took this table from immuneACCESS and kept in-frame rearrangements with V and J called. Such tables lack part of the clones; where checked against another copy, unresolved V genes explain under half of the gap, and the rest is unexplained. That table is the source of V, J and clone size, and D and trimming were worked out from the DNA. The sample records some 100,000 clones, approximately 92% of which are singletons. More than 5% of the sample is held by the ten biggest clonotypes.

With regard to this clone: Its target antigen remains unknown. Base qualities are missing; no much larger clone stands one base away.

Collaborating institutions collected whole blood in K2EDTA tubes following their own protocols. Collaborator samples were shipped for TCRbeta analysis as frozen whole blood, isolated PBMCs, or DNA extracted from either sample type. Broad study findings and their caveats: Clinical and demographic metadata were provided uncurated, with the amount varying by source and participant.

Ends trimmed: V by 1 base, J by 5 bases; bases unmatched to a gene: 8. Per the germline V gene, LGHNA is the CDR1 and YNFKEQ is the CDR2. The CDR3 covers 17 residues, taking in both the cysteine and the phenylalanine. CDR3 DNA only is kept here, 51 bases in frame from base 1. Material: peripheral blood. The source of this sequence is a man aged 45 to 65 with active COVID-19. The chain is assembled from TRBV4-2 and TRBJ2-1; TRBD2 aligns with 10 central bases. The CDR3 region has the sequence CASSQASELAGNNEQFF. The DNA is as follows: TGTGCCAGCAGCCAAGCCTCGGAACTAGCGGGGAACAATGAGCAGTTCTTC.